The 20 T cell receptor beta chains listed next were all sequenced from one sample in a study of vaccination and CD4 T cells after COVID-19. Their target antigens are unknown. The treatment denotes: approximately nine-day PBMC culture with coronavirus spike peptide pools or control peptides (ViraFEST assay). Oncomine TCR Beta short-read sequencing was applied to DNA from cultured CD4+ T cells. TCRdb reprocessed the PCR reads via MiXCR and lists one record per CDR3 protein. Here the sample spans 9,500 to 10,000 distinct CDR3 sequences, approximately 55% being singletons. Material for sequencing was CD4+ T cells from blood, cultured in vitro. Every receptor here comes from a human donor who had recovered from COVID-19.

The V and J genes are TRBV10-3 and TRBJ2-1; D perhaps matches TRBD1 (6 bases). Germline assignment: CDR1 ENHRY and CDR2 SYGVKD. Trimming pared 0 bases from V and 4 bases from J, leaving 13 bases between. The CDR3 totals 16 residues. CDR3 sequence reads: CAISESTGMGYNEQFF. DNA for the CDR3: TGTGCCATCAGTGAGTCGACAGGTATGGGGTACAATGAGCAGTTCTTC.

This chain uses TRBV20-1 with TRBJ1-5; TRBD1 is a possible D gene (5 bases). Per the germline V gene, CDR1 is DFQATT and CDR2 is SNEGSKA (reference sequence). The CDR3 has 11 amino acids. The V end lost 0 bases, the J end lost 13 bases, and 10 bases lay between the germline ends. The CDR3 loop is CSAREGALQHF. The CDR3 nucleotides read TGCAGTGCTAGAGAAGGGGCTTTACAGCATTTT.

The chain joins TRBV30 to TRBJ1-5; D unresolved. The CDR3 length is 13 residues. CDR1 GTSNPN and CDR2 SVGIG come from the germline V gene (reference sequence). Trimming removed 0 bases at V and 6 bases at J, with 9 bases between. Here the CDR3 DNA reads TGTGCCTGGAGTGTAACCACGGGTCAGCCCCAGCATTTT. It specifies CAWSVTTGQPQHF. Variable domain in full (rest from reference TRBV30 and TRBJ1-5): SQTIHQWPATLVQPVGSPLSLECTVEGTSNPNLYWYRQAAGRGLQLLFYSVGIGQISSEVPQNLSASRPQDRQFILSSKKLLLSDSGFYLCAWSVTTGQPQHFGDGTRLSIL.

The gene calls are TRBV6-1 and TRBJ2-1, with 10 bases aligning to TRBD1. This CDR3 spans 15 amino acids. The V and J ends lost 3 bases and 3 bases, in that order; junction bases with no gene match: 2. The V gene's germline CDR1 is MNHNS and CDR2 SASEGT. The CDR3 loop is CASSDGTGDYNEQFF. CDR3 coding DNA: TGTGCCAGCAGTGACGGGACAGGGGACTACAATGAGCAGTTCTTC.

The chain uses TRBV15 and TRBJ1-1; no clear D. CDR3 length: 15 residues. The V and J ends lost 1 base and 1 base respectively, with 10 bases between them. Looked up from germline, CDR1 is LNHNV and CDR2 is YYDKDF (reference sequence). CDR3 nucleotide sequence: TGTGCCACCAGCAGAGCCCCGCGGGAGAACACTGAAGCTTTCTTT. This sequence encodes CATSRAPRENTEAFF.

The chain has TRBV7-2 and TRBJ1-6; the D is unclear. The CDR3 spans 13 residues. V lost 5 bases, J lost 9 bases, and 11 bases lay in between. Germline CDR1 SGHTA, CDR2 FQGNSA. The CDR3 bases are TGTGCCAGCAGCGCCGTAACGAGTTCACCCCTCCACTTT. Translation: CASSAVTSSPLHF.

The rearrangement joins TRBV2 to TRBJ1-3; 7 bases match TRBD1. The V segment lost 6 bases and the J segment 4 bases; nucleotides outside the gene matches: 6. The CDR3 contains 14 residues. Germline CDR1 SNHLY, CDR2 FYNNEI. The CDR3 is CASRGTAGGNTIYF. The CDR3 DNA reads TGTGCCAGCAGAGGGACAGCGGGAGGAAACACCATATATTTT.

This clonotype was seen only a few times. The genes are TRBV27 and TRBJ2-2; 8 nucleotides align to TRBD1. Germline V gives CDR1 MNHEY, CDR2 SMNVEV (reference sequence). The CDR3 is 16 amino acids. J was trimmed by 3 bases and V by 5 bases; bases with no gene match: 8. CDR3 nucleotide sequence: TGTGCCAGCAGTACCCCGGACAGGGACTACACCGGGGAGCTGTTTTTT. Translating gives CASSTPDRDYTGELFF.

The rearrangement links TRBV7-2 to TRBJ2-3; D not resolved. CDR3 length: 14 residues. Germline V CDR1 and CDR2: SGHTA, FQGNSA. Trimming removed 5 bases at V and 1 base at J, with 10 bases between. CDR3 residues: CASSPDRGTDTQYF. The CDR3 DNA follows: TGTGCCAGCAGCCCGGACCGGGGCACAGATACGCAGTATTTT.

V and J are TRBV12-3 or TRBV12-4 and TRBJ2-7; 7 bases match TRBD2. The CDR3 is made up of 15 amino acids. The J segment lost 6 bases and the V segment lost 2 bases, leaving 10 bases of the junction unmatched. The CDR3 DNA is TGTGCCAGCAGTTTATTTGGGGGTTCGGGGGGCGAGCAGTACTTC. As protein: CASSLFGGSGGEQYF.

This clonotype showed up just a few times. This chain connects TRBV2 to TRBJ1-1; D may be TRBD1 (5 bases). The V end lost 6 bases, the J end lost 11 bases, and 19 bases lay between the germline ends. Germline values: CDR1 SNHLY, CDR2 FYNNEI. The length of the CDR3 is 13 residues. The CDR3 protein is CASSRIIGGWAFF. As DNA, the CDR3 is TGTGCCAGCAGCCGTATAATTGGGGGTTGGGCTTTCTTT.

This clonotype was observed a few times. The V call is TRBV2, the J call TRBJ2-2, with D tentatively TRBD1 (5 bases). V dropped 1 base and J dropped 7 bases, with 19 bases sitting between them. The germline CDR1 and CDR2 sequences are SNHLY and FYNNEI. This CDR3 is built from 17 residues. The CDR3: CASSEGQGIARVGELFF. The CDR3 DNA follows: TGTGCCAGCAGTGAAGGGCAGGGCATAGCACGGGTCGGGGAGCTGTTTTTT.

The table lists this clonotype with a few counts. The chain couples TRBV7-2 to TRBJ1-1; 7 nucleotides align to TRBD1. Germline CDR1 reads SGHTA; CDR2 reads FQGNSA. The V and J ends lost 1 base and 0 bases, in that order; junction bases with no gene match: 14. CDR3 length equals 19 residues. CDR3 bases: TGTGCCAGCAGCTTAGAGTACCCCGGCAGGGGGGTGGTGAACACTGAAGCTTTCTTT. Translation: CASSLEYPGRGVVNTEAFF. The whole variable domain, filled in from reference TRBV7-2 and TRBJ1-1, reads GAGVSQSPSNKVTEKGKDVELRCDPISGHTALYWYRQSLGQGLEFLIYFQGNSAPDKSGLPSDRFSAERTGGSVSTLTIQRTQQEDSAVYLCASSLEYPGRGVVNTEAFFGQGTRLTVV.

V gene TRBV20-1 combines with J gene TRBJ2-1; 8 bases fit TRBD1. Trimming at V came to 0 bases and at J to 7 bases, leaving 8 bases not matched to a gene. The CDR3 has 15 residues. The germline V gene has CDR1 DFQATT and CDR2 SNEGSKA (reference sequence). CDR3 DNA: TGCAGTGCTAGAGATCACCAGGGGGCAGGAAATGAGCAGTTCTTC. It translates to CSARDHQGAGNEQFF.

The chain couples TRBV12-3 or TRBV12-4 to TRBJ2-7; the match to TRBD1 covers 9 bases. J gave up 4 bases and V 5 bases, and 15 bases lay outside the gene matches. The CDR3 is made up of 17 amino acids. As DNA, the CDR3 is TGTGCCAGCAGTCCCACCGTCCCGGGACAGGGCAAATACGAGCAGTACTTC. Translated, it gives CASSPTVPGQGKYEQYF.

In nucleotides, the CDR3 is TGCAGTGCTAGGCGAAGCAGGGGCACAGATACGCAGTATTTT. Its translation: CSARRSRGTDTQYF. V gene TRBV20-1 combines with J gene TRBJ2-3, with a tentative D call TRBD1 (5 bases). Germline lookup yields CDR1 DFQATT and CDR2 SNEGSKA (reference sequence). The V gene lost 3 bases and the J gene lost 1 base, with 11 bases spanning the gap. CDR3 length equals 14 residues.

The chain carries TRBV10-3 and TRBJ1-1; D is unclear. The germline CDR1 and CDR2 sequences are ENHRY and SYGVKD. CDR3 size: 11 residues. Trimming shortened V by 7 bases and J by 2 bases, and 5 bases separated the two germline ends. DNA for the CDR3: TGTGCCATCAAGGAAAACACTGAAGCTTTCTTT. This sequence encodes CAIKENTEAFF.

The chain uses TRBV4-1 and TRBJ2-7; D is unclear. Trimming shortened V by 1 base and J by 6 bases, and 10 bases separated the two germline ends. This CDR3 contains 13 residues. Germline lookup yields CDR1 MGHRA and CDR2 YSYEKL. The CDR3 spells CASSQGVNLEQYF. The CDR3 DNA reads TGCGCCAGCAGCCAAGGGGTAAACCTCGAGCAGTACTTC.

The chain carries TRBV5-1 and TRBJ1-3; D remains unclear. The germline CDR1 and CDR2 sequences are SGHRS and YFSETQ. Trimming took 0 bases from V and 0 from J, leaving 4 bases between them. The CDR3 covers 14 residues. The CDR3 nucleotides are TGCGCCAGCAGCTTGGGGCACTCTGGAAACACCATATATTTT. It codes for CASSLGHSGNTIYF.

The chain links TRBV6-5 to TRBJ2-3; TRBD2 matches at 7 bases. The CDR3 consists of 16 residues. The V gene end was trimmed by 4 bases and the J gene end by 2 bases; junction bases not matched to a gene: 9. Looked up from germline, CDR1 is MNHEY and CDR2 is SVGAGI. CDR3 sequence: CASSSSAGRSTDTQYF. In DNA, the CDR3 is TGTGCCAGCAGTTCCTCAGCGGGGCGTTCCACAGATACGCAGTATTTT.